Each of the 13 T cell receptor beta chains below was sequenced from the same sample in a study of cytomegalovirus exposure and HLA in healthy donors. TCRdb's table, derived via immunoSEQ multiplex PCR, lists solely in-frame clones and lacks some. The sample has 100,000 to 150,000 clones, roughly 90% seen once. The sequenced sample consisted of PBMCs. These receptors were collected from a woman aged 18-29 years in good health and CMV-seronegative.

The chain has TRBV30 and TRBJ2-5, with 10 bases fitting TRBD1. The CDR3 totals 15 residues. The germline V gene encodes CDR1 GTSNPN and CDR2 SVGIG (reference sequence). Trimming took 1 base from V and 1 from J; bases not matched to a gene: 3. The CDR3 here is CAWSEGQGIQETQYF. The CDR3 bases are TGTGCCTGGAGTGAGGGACAGGGGATCCAAGAGACCCAGTACTTC.

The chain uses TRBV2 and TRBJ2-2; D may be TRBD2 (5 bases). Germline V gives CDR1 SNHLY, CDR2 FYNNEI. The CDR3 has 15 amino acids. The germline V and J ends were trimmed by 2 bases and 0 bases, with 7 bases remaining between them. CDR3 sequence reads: CASSELAPNTGELFF. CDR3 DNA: TGTGCCAGCAGTGAACTAGCCCCGAACACCGGGGAGCTGTTTTTT.

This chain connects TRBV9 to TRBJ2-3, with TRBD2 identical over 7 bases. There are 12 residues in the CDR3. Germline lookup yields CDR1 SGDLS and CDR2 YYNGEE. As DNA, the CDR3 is TGTGAACCACCGGGAGCGGGGGATACGCAGTATTTT. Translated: CEPPGAGDTQYF. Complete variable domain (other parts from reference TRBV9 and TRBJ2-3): DSGVTQTPKHLITATGQRVTLRCSPRSGDLSVYWYQQSLDQGLQFLIQYYNGEERAKGNILERFSAQQFPDLHSELNLSSLELGDSALYFCEPPGAGDTQYFGPGTRLTVL.

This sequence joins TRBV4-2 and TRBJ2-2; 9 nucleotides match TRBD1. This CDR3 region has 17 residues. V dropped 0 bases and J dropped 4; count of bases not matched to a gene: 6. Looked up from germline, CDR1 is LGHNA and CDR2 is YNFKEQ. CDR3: CASSQDFRTGVTGELFF. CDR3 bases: TGTGCCAGCAGCCAAGATTTCCGGACAGGGGTCACCGGGGAGCTGTTTTTT.

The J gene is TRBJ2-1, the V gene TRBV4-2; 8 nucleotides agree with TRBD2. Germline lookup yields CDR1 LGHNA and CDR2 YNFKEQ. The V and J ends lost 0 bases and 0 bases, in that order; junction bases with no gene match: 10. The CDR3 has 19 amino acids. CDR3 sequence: CASSQEIRGGRLSYNEQFF. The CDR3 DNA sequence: TGTGCCAGCAGCCAAGAGATACGTGGCGGGAGGCTCTCCTACAATGAGCAGTTCTTC.

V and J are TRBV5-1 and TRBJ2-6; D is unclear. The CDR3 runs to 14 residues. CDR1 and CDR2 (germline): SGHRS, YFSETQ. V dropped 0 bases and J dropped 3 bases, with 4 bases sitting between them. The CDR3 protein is CASSLGYGANVLTF. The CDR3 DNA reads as TGCGCCAGCAGCTTGGGTTATGGGGCCAACGTCCTGACTTTC.

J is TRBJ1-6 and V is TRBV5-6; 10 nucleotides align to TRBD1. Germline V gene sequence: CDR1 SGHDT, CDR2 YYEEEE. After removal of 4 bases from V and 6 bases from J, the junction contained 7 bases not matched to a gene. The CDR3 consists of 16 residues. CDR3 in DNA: TGTGCCAGCAGCCGTGTGACAGGGGGCCTTAATTCACCCCTCCACTTT. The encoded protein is CASSRVTGGLNSPLHF.

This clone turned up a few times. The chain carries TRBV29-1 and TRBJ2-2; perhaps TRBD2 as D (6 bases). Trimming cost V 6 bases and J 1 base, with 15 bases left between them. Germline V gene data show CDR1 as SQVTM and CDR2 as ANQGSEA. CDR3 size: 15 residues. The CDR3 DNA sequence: TGCAGCGTGTCTACCGGGACTCTGAACACCGGGGAGCTGTTTTTT. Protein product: CSVSTGTLNTGELFF.

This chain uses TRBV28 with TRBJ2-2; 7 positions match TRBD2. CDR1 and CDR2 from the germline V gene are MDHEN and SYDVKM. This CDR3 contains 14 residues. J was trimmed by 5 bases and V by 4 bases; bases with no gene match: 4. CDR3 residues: CASSYWRETGELFF. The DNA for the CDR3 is TGTGCCAGCAGTTATTGGCGGGAGACCGGGGAGCTGTTTTTT.

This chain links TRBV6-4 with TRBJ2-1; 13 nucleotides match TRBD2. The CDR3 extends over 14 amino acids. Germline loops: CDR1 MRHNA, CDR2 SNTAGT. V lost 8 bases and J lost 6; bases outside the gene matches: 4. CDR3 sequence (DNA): TGTGCCAGCTCTAGGACTAGCGGGAGCAATGAGCAGTTCTTC. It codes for CASSRTSGSNEQFF.

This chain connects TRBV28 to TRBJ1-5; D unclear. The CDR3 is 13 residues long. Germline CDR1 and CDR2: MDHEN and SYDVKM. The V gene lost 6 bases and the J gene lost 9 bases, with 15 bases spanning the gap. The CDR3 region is CASRTRAGGPQHF. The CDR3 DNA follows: TGTGCCAGCAGGACTAGGGCTGGAGGGCCCCAGCATTTT. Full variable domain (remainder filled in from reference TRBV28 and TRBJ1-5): DVKVTQSSRYLVKRTGEKVFLECVQDMDHENMFWYRQDPGLGLRLIYFSYDVKMKEKGDIPEGYSVSREKKERFSLILESASTNQTSMYLCASRTRAGGPQHFGDGTRLSIL.

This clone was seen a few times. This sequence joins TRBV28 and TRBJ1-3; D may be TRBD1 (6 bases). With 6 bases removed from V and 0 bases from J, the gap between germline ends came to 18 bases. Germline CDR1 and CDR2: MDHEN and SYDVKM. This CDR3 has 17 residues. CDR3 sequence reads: CASRPSQGSRSGNTIYF. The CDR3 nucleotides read TGTGCCAGCAGGCCATCACAGGGCAGCCGCTCTGGAAACACCATATATTTT. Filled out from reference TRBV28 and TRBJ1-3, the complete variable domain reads DVKVTQSSRYLVKRTGEKVFLECVQDMDHENMFWYRQDPGLGLRLIYFSYDVKMKEKGDIPEGYSVSREKKERFSLILESASTNQTSMYLCASRPSQGSRSGNTIYFGEGSWLTVV.

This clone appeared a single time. The CDR3 DNA sequence: TGTGCCAGCAGCCAAGCACTAGCCTCCGAGCAGTACTTC. It codes for CASSQALASEQYF. V and J are TRBV14 and TRBJ2-7; maybe TRBD2 (6 bases). This CDR3 region has 13 residues. The ends were cut back, 1 base at V and 6 bases at J, with 10 bases in the middle. Germline lookup yields CDR1 SGHDN and CDR2 FVKESK.